The next 23 T cell receptor beta chains were all read from a single sample in a study of T-cell reconstitution after alpha-beta-depleted transplantation in children. Unique molecular identifiers were incorporated when the TCRbeta library was constructed. TCRdb fed the PCR reads into MiXCR, producing one record per CDR3 protein. This sample has approximately 590,000 distinct CDR3 sequences; approximately 10% occur once, and the top ten carry about 4%. The source material was PBMCs from the stem cell graft donor, sampled from the stem cell graft. All receptors derive from a human donor who donated a stem cell graft to a child with acute myeloid leukemia.

In its sample, this clonotype was seen many times. This chain links TRBV29-1 with TRBJ2-7; D unresolved. The length of the CDR3 is 13 residues. Germline lookup yields CDR1 SQVTM and CDR2 ANQGSEA. V was pared by 6 bases and J by 7 bases, with 19 bases between. CDR3 DNA sequence: TGCAGCGTCCCCCGTGGAGTGAGTGAGGAGCAGTACTTC. Amino acid sequence: CSVPRGVSEEQYF.

The chain recombines TRBV7-6 with TRBJ2-2; no clear D gene. Trimming removed 0 bases at V and 7 bases at J, with 15 bases between. This CDR3 has 16 residues. Looked up from germline, CDR1 is SGHVS and CDR2 is FNYEAQ. The CDR3 DNA is TGTGCCAGCAGCTTAGCGGGTCTAGGGTCCGGCGGGGAGCTGTTTTTT. Its translation is CASSLAGLGSGGELFF.

This clonotype has a count of ten or more. The chain recombines TRBV6-5 with TRBJ2-7; D could derive from TRBD1 or TRBD2 (5 bases each). Germline CDR1 is MNHEY and CDR2 is SVGAGI. Trimming stripped 7 bases from V and 0 bases from J, with 22 bases between. The CDR3 spans 17 residues. CDR3 sequence reads: CASTPRGDVGFSYEQYF. Here the CDR3 DNA reads TGTGCCAGCACTCCACGAGGGGACGTGGGCTTCTCCTACGAGCAGTACTTC.

The chain has TRBV27 and TRBJ2-7; D unresolved. The CDR3 length is 15 residues. V was shortened by 6 bases and J by 2 bases, with 17 bases between the two germline ends. Germline loops: CDR1 MNHEY, CDR2 SMNVEV (reference sequence). The CDR3 reads CASSPAGSTAYEQYF. CDR3 sequence (DNA): TGTGCCAGCAGCCCTGCCGGGTCCACCGCCTACGAGCAGTACTTC.

Note on this clonotype: Sequence at one end of the junction differs from germline and may be a read error. The chain uses TRBV5-1 and TRBJ2-7, with 10 nucleotides matching TRBD1. Germline assignment: CDR1 SGHRS and CDR2 YFSETQ. This CDR3 comprises 14 residues. Here the CDR3 reads CASSLKGQGYEQHF. The CDR3 DNA sequence: TGCGCCAGCAGCTTGAAGGGACAGGGGTACGAGCAGCACTTC. The whole variable domain, remainder taken from reference TRBV5-1 and TRBJ2-7, is KAGVTQTPRYLIKTRGQQVTLSCSPISGHRSVSWYQQTPGQGLQFLFEYFSETQRNKGNFPGRFSGRQFSNSRSEMNVSTLELGDSALYLCASSLKGQGYEQHFGPGTRLTVT.

This clonotype was seen many times. The chain combines TRBV6-6 with TRBJ2-2; the D gene is possibly TRBD2 (5 bases). V lost 6 bases and J 4 bases, leaving 9 bases between the germline ends. CDR3 length: 13 residues. Germline lookup yields CDR1 MNHNY and CDR2 SVGAGI (reference sequence). The CDR3 region is CASRMDSTGELFF. As DNA, the CDR3 is TGTGCCAGCAGGATGGACTCCACCGGGGAGCTGTTTTTT.

The V call is TRBV19, the J call TRBJ2-1; D is ambiguous. CDR3 length equals 13 residues. The V end lost 4 bases, the J end lost 6 bases, and 10 bases lay between the germline ends. Germline V CDR1 and CDR2: LNHDA, SQIVND (reference sequence). The CDR3 DNA sequence: TGTGCCAGTAGTACTTCTAGAAGCAATGAGCAGTTCTTC. Its translation: CASSTSRSNEQFF.

The J gene is TRBJ2-7, the V gene TRBV20-1; 9 bases are shared with TRBD1. The germline CDR1 and CDR2 sequences are DFQATT and SNEGSKA (reference sequence). The CDR3 sequence is 15 residues long. V gave up 0 bases and J gave up 4 bases; unmatched junction bases: 7. Written as DNA, the CDR3 is TGCAGTGCTAGAGATCCCAAAGGACAGGGGTACGAGCAGTACTTC. Translation: CSARDPKGQGYEQYF.

To note about this clonotype: This may be a read error: a much more frequent sequence differs by one nucleotide. The rearrangement uses TRBV14 and TRBJ1-1, with D perhaps matching TRBD1 (5 bases). The ends were cut back, 3 bases at V and 4 bases at J, with 9 bases in the middle. This CDR3 is built from 13 residues. Germline V gives CDR1 SGHDN, CDR2 FVKESK. CDR3 residues: CASSQPGSTEAFF. In DNA, the CDR3 is TGTGCCAGCAGCCAGCCAGGGAGCACTGAAGCTTTCTTT.

The chain links TRBV5-1 to TRBJ2-3, with 8 bases aligning to TRBD1. Germline V gene lookup returns CDR1 SGHRS and CDR2 YFSETQ. With 4 bases clipped from V and 6 bases from J, the junction kept 13 bases outside the gene matches. The CDR3 runs 16 residues. The DNA for the CDR3 is TGCGCCAGCAGCCGGCGAGGACAGGGCTTGAGGGATACGCAGTATTTT. As protein: CASSRRGQGLRDTQYF.

This clonotype showed up just a few times. This chain connects TRBV3-1 to TRBJ1-1, with D uncertain. Germline lookup yields CDR1 LGHDT and CDR2 YNNKEL (reference sequence). The germline V and J ends were trimmed by 3 bases and 3 bases, with 8 bases remaining between them. The CDR3 consists of 13 residues. The CDR3 spells CASSHGRYTEAFF. The CDR3 nucleotides are TGTGCCAGCAGCCACGGACGGTACACTGAAGCTTTCTTT.

This clonotype was observed at least ten times. J is TRBJ2-1 and V is TRBV12-3 or TRBV12-4; D tentatively reads TRBD1 or TRBD2 (5 bases each). CDR3 length equals 13 residues. Trimming stripped 4 bases from V and 8 bases from J, with 12 bases between. The CDR3: CASSYVGVYEQFF. The CDR3 DNA reads TGTGCCAGCAGTTACGTGGGGGTTTATGAGCAGTTCTTC.

This clonotype was counted ten times or more. V is TRBV21-1 and J is TRBJ2-1; the table's D gene call, TRBD1, was not cross checked with the DNA. TRBV21-1 is a pseudogene. The CDR3 is 17 residues long. The CDR3 DNA sequence: TGTGCCAGCAGGAAGGGCGCCCCTAGCGGGGACCTCAATGAGCAGTTCTTC. Its protein product is CASRKGAPSGDLNEQFF.

CDR3 bases: TGTGCCAGTGAACACCGTGGCGTGGATACGCAGTATTTT. Protein sequence: CASEHRGVDTQYF. The rearrangement links TRBV3-1 to TRBJ2-3; no clear D gene. V was pared by 9 bases and J by 6 bases, with 16 bases between. This CDR3 region has 13 residues. CDR1 and CDR2 from the germline V gene are LGHDT and YNNKEL (reference sequence).

This chain joins TRBV2 and TRBJ2-5, with 15 positions matching TRBD2. This CDR3 contains 18 residues. Germline loops: CDR1 SNHLY, CDR2 FYNNEI. Losses at the gene ends were 5 bases for V and 4 bases for J; bases not matched to a gene: 11. The CDR3 DNA sequence: TGTGCCAGCAGTTTTTCTGGACTAGCGGGAGGGGTGGCAGAGACCCAGTACTTC. This sequence encodes CASSFSGLAGGVAETQYF.

This clonotype has only a few counts. The chain has TRBV11-1 and TRBJ2-6; 7 nucleotides line up with TRBD1. Losses at the gene ends were 3 bases for V and 2 bases for J; bases not matched to a gene: 4. In germline, CDR1 is SGHAT, CDR2 FQDESV (reference sequence). The CDR3 consists of 16 residues. The chain's CDR3 is CASSFRGQTGANVLTF. As DNA, the CDR3 is TGTGCCAGCAGCTTTAGGGGACAGACTGGGGCCAACGTCCTGACTTTC.

The J gene is TRBJ2-3, the V gene TRBV29-1, with TRBD2 as a possible D gene (6 bases). CDR1 SQVTM and CDR2 ANQGSEA come from the germline V gene. CDR3 length: 14 residues. Trimming took off 3 bases at V and 0 bases at J, with 10 bases between the two ends. In DNA form, the CDR3 reads TGCAGCGTTGACCGGGGGACTAGCACAGATACGCAGTATTTT. It specifies CSVDRGTSTDTQYF.

This clonotype was seen only a few times. The chain uses TRBV28 and TRBJ2-7; 11 bases map to TRBD1. Germline V lookup: CDR1 MDHEN, CDR2 SYDVKM. J was trimmed by 8 bases and V by 5 bases; bases with no gene match: 11. The length of the CDR3 is 15 residues. CDR3 protein: CASSLPGTGGLQQYF. The CDR3 nucleotides read TGTGCCAGCAGTCTCCCCGGGACAGGGGGATTACAGCAGTACTTC.

This clonotype was picked up many times. This chain joins TRBV27 and TRBJ2-1; 9 positions match TRBD2. The CDR3 totals 14 residues. Losses at the gene ends were 3 bases for V and 9 bases for J; bases not matched to a gene: 6. CDR1 and CDR2 from the germline V gene are MNHEY and SMNVEV (reference sequence). In DNA form, the CDR3 reads TGTGCCAGCAGTTTTGGGACTAGCCCGTCTGAGCAGTTCTTC. It yields the protein CASSFGTSPSEQFF.

At least ten counts were recorded for this clonotype. The V and J genes are TRBV2 and TRBJ2-2, with TRBD2 identical over 9 bases. V was clipped by 7 bases and J by 5 bases; unmatched bases: 2. This CDR3 region has 13 residues. The germline gives CDR1 SNHLY, CDR2 FYNNEI. The DNA of the CDR3 is TGTGCCAGCAAGACTAGCGGAACCGGGGAGCTGTTTTTT. This codes for CASKTSGTGELFF. The whole variable domain, remainder taken from reference TRBV2 and TRBJ2-2, is EPEVTQTPSHQVTQMGQEVILRCVPISNHLYFYWYRQILGQKVEFLVSFYNNEISEKSEIFDDQFSVERPDGSNFTLKIRSTKLEDSAMYFCASKTSGTGELFFGEGSRLTVL.

This clonotype showed up just a few times. The chain joins TRBV9 to TRBJ2-7, with D perhaps matching TRBD2 (5 bases). Germline V lookup: CDR1 SGDLS, CDR2 YYNGEE. The V gene lost 3 bases and the J gene lost 6 bases, with 19 bases spanning the gap. The CDR3 covers 15 residues. In DNA form, the CDR3 reads TGTGCCAGCAGCGCCTCACCGAAGGGAGTGTCCGAGCAGTACTTC. It translates to CASSASPKGVSEQYF.

This clonotype has only a few counts. The J gene is TRBJ2-7, the V gene TRBV5-1, with 9 bases identical to TRBD1. The CDR3 sequence is 15 residues long. Germline CDR1 and CDR2: SGHRS and YFSETQ. V was clipped by 0 bases and J by 3 bases; unmatched bases: 4. The CDR3 DNA is TGCGCCAGCAGCTTGGCCCAGGACAGGGGCTACGAGCAGTACTTC. Amino acid sequence: CASSLAQDRGYEQYF.

This clonotype was detected a few times. The chain carries TRBV6-1 and TRBJ2-2; D unclear. The germline CDR1 and CDR2 sequences are MNHNS and SASEGT. The CDR3 has 15 residues. V lost 6 bases and J 1 base, leaving 12 bases between the germline ends. The CDR3 loop reads CASRVGLGNTGELFF. For the CDR3, the DNA is TGTGCCAGCAGGGTCGGTCTAGGGAACACCGGGGAGCTGTTTTTT.